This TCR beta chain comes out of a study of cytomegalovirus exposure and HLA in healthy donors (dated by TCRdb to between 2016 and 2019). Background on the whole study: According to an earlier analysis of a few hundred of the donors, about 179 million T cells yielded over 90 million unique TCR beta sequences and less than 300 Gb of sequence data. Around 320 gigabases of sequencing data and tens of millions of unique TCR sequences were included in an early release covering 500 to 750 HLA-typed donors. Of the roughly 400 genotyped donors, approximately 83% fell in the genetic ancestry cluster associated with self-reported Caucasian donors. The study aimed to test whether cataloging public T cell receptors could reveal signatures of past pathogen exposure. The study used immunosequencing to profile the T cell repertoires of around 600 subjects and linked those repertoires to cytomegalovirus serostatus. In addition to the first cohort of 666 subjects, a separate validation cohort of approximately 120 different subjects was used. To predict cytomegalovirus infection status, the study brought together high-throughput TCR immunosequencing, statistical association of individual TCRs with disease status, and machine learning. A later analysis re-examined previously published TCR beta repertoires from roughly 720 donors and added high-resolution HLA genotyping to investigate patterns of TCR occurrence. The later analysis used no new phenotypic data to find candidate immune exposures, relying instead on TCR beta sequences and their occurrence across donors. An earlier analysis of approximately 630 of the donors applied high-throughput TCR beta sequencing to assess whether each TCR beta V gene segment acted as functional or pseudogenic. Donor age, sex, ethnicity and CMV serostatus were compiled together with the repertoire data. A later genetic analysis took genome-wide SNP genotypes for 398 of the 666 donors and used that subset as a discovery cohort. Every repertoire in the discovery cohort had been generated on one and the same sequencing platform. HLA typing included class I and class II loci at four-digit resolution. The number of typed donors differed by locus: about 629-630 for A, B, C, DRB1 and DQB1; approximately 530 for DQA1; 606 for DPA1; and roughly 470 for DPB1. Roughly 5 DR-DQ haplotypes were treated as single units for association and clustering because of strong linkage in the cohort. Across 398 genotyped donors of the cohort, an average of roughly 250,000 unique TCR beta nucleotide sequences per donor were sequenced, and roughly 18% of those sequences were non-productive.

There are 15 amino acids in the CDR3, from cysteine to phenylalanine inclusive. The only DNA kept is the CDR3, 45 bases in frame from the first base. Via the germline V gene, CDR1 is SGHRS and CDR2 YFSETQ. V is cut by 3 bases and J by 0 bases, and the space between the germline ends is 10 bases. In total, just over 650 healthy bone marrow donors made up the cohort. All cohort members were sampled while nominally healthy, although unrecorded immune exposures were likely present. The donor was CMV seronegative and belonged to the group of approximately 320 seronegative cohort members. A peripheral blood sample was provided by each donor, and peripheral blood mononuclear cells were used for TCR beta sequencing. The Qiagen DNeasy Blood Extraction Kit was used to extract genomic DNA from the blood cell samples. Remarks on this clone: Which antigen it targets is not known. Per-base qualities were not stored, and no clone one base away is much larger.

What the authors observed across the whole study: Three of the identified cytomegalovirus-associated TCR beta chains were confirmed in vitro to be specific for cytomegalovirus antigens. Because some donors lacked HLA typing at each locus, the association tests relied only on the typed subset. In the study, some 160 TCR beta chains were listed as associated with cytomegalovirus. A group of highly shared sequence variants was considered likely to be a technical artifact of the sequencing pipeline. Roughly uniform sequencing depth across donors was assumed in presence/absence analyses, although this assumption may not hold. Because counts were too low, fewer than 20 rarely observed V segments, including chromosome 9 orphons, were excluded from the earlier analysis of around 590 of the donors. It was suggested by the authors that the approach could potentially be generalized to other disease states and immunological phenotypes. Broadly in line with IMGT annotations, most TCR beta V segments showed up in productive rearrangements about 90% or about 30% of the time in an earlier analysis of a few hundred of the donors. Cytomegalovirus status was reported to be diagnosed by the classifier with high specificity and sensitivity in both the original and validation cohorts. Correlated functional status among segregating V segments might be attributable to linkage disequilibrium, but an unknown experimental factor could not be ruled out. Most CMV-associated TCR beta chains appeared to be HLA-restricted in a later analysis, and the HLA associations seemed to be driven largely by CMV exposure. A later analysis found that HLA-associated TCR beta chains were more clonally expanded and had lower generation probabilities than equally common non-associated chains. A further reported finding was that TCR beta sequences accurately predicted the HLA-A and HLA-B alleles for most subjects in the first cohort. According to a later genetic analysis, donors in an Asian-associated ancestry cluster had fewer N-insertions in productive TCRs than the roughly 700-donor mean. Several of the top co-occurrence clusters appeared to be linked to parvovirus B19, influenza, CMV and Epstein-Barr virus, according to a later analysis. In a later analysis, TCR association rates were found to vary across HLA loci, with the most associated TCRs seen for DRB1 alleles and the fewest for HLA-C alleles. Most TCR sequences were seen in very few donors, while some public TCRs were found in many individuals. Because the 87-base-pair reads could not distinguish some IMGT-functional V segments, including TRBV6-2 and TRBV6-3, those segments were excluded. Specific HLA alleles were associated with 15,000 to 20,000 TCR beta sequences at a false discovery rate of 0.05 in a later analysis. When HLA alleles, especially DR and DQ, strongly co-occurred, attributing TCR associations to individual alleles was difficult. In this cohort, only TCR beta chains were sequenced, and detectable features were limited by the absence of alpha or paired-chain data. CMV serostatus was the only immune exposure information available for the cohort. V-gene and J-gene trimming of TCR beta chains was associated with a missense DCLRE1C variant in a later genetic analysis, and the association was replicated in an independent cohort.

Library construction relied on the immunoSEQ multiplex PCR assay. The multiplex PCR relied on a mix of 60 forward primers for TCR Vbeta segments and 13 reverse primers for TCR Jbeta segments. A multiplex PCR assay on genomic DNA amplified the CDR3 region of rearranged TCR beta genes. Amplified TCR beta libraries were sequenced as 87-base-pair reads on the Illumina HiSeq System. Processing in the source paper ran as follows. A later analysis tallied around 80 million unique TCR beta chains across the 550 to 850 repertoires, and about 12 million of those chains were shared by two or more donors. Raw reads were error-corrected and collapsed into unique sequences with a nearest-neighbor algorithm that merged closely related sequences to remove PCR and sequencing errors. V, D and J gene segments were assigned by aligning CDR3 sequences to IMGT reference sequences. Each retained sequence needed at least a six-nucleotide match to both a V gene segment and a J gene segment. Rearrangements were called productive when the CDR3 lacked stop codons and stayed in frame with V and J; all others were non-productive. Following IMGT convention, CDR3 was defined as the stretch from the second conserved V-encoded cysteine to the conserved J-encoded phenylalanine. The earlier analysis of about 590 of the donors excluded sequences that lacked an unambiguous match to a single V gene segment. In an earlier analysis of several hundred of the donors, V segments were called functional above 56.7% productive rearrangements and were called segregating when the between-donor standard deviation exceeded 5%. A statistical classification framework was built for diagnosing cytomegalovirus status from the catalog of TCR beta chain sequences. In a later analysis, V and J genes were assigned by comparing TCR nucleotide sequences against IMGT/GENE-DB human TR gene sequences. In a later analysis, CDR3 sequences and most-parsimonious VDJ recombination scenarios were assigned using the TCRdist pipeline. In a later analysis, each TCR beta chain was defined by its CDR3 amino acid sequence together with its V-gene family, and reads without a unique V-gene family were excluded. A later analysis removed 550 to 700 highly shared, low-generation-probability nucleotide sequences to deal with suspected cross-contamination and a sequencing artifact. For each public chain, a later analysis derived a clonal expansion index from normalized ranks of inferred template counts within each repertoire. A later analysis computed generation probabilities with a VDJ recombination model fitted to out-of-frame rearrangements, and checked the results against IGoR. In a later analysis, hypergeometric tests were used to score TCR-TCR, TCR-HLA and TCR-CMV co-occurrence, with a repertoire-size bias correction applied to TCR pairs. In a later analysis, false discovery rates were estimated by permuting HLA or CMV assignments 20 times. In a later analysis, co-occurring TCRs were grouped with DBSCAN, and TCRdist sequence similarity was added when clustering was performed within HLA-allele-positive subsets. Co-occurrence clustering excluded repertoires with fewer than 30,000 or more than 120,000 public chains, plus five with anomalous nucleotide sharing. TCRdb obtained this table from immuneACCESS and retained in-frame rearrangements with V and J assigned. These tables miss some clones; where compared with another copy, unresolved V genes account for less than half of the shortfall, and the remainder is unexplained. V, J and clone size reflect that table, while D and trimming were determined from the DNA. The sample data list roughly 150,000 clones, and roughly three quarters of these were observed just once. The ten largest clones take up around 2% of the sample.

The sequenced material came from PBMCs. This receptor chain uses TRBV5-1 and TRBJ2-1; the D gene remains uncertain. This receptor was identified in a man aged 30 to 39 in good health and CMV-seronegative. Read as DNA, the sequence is TGCGCCAGCAGCTCCCGGGTAGGCTCCTACAATGAGCAGTTCTTC. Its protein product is CASSSRVGSYNEQFF.